Each of the 18 T cell receptor beta chains below was sequenced from the same sample in a study of blood T cell repertoires in COVID-19. Clones were read by immunoSEQ multiplex PCR, and TCRdb kept only the in-frame ones, dropping some. The sample yields around 240,000 clones, 70% to 90% seen once. The sample comprised PBMCs or T cells enriched from blood (not recorded which). Every receptor here comes from a woman aged 45-65 years who had recovered from COVID-19.

The chain employs TRBV6-5 and TRBJ1-2, with a tentative D call TRBD1 (5 bases). The V end was cut by 2 bases, the J end by 8 bases, with 15 bases between. Germline CDR1 is MNHEY and CDR2 is SVGAGI. This CDR3 has 14 residues. CDR3 DNA sequence: TGTGCCAGCAGTTACAGGATCCAGGGTAACGGCTACACCTTC. Its protein product is CASSYRIQGNGYTF.

The chain recombines TRBV30 with TRBJ1-5; unclear D gene. V lost 2 bases to trimming and J lost 3 bases, with 5 bases between them. CDR1 and CDR2 from the germline V gene are GTSNPN and SVGIG (reference sequence). The CDR3 totals 12 residues. This chain's CDR3 is CAWSYSNQPQHF. CDR3 coding DNA: TGTGCCTGGAGTTATTCCAATCAGCCCCAGCATTTT.

The chain joins TRBV2 to TRBJ1-6, with 7 bases fitting TRBD1. The CDR3 totals 16 residues. Germline V gene sequence: CDR1 SNHLY, CDR2 FYNNEI. V was pared by 6 bases and J by 0 bases, with 5 bases of the junction left unmatched. The CDR3 nucleotides read TGTGCCAGCAGGGCGGACAGGAGCTCCTATAATTCACCCCTCCACTTT. This codes for CASRADRSSYNSPLHF.

This chain uses TRBV28 with TRBJ2-3; D remains ambiguous. V was cut by 2 bases and J by 7 bases, with 7 bases left in between. This CDR3 contains 12 residues. Germline V gene sequence: CDR1 MDHEN, CDR2 SYDVKM. The CDR3 DNA follows: TGTGCCAGCAGTTTACAGGCAAATACGCAGTATTTT. It codes for CASSLQANTQYF.

This rearrangement joins TRBV16 to TRBJ2-1, with a possible D match to TRBD1 (6 bases). The CDR3 runs to 15 residues. Germline V lookup: CDR1 KGHSY, CDR2 FQNENV. V was cut by 7 bases and J by 9 bases, with 22 bases left in between. The CDR3 here is CASTPKDRFNSEQFF. DNA for the CDR3: TGTGCCAGCACCCCCAAGGACAGATTTAACAGTGAGCAGTTCTTC.

The V call is TRBV3-1 (or the pseudogene TRBV3-2), the J call TRBJ1-3; 7 bases align to TRBD1. Trimming at V came to 4 bases and at J to 3 bases, leaving 3 bases not matched to a gene. Germline V gives CDR1 LGHDT, CDR2 YNNKEL (reference sequence). The CDR3 runs to 14 residues. The CDR3 protein is CASSLRDSGNTIYF. Written as DNA, the CDR3 is TGTGCCAGCAGCCTACGGGACAGTGGAAACACCATATATTTT.

The table lists this clone with a count of one. The rearrangement joins TRBV6-5 to TRBJ1-3; tentative D call: TRBD1 (5 bases). V lost 2 bases to trimming and J lost 7 bases, with 15 bases between them. Germline V CDR1 and CDR2: MNHEY, SVGAGI. The CDR3 length is 15 residues. The CDR3 protein is CASSYTRGGENTIYF. DNA of the CDR3: TGTGCCAGCAGTTACACCCGGGGGGGGGAGAACACCATATATTTT.

This chain joins TRBV13 and TRBJ2-3, with D uncertain. The CDR3 is made up of 16 amino acids. CDR1 is PRHDT, CDR2 FYEKMQ, per germline (reference sequence). V was cut by 1 base and J by 1 base, with 12 bases left in between. Here the CDR3 reads CASSLEQPLGTDTQYF. CDR3 sequence (DNA): TGTGCCAGCAGCTTAGAACAGCCCCTGGGCACAGATACGCAGTATTTT.

This chain uses TRBV5-8 with TRBJ1-1; 7 nucleotides match TRBD1. CDR1 is SGHTS, CDR2 YDEGEE, per germline. The junction had 2 bases not matched to a gene; V was cut back by 0 bases and J by 3 bases. CDR3 length: 14 residues. The CDR3, as DNA: TGTGCCAGCAGCTTGGATGACAGGGACACTGAAGCTTTCTTT. Its translation: CASSLDDRDTEAFF. Combining the CDR3 with reference TRBV5-8 and TRBJ1-1 gives the whole variable domain EAGVTQSPTHLIKTRGQQATLRCSPISGHTSVYWYQQALGLGLQFLLWYDEGEERNRGNFPPRFSGRQFPNYSSELNVNALELEDSALYLCASSLDDRDTEAFFGQGTRLTVV.

The chain couples TRBV29-1 to TRBJ2-5; tentative D call: TRBD2 (5 bases). The CDR3 has 13 amino acids. The germline gives CDR1 SQVTM, CDR2 ANQGSEA. V was cut by 3 bases and J by 2 bases, with 10 bases left in between. CDR3 residues: CSVDRTLQETQYF. DNA of the CDR3: TGCAGCGTTGATAGGACTTTACAAGAGACCCAGTACTTC.

The chain has TRBV6-6 and TRBJ1-1; the D is unclear. With 6 bases removed from V and 11 bases from J, the gap between germline ends came to 16 bases. Germline V CDR1 and CDR2: MNHNY, SVGAGI (reference sequence). The CDR3 contains 12 residues. The CDR3 here is CASSSGPGWAFF. CDR3 DNA: TGTGCCAGCAGCAGCGGGCCGGGGTGGGCTTTCTTT.

V and J are TRBV20-1 and TRBJ1-5; a weak D match, TRBD1 (5 bases). V lost 3 bases, J lost 6 bases, and 18 bases lay in between. There are 15 residues in the CDR3. Germline V gene sequence: CDR1 DFQATT, CDR2 SNEGSKA (reference sequence). The chain's CDR3 is CSASIVTGGGQPQHF. CDR3 DNA sequence: TGCAGTGCTAGTATCGTAACGGGCGGGGGTCAGCCCCAGCATTTT.

V gene TRBV9 combines with J gene TRBJ2-2; D is perhaps TRBD2 (5 bases). Trimming removed 0 bases from V and 0 bases from J, with 12 bases in between. Germline V gene lookup returns CDR1 SGDLS and CDR2 YYNGEE. CDR3 length: 17 amino acids. As DNA, the CDR3 is TGTGCCAGCAGCGTAGTTTTTAGCGCCACGAACACCGGGGAGCTGTTTTTT. This sequence encodes CASSVVFSATNTGELFF.

J is TRBJ1-4 and V is TRBV29-1; 8 bases line up with TRBD1. The germline V gene encodes CDR1 SQVTM and CDR2 ANQGSEA. The CDR3 spans 13 residues. V gave up 6 bases and J gave up 8 bases; unmatched junction bases: 8. The CDR3, as DNA: TGCAGCGTCGGGGACTGGACAGGGGAAAAACTGTTTTTT. Translated, it gives CSVGDWTGEKLFF. Full variable domain (outside the CDR3, taken from reference TRBV29-1 and TRBJ1-4): SAVISQKPSRDICQRGTSLTIQCQVDSQVTMMFWYRQQPGQSLTLIATANQGSEATYESGFVIDKFPISRPNLTFSTLTVSNMSPEDSSIYLCSVGDWTGEKLFFGSGTQLSVL.

This sequence joins TRBV3-1 (or the pseudogene TRBV3-2) and TRBJ1-1, with unresolved D. Deletions cut 2 bases from V and 5 bases from J, with 9 bases between. The germline CDR1 and CDR2 sequences are LGHDT and YNNKEL (reference sequence). This CDR3 is 13 amino acids long. CDR3 DNA sequence: TGTGCCAGCAGCCAACAAGGGAGTACTGAAGCTTTCTTT. This sequence encodes CASSQQGSTEAFF.

This sequence joins TRBV7-3 and TRBJ2-7; TRBD2 matches 13 bases. With 4 bases clipped from V and 5 bases from J, the junction kept 2 bases outside the gene matches. The CDR3 is 14 residues long. Germline CDR1 and CDR2: SGHTA and FQGTGA. The CDR3 sequence: CASSSGLAGDEQYF. The CDR3, as DNA: TGTGCCAGCAGCTCCGGACTAGCGGGAGACGAGCAGTACTTC. The whole variable domain, remainder taken from reference TRBV7-3 and TRBJ2-7, is GAGVSQTPSNKVTEKGKYVELRCDPISGHTALYWYRQSLGQGPEFLIYFQGTGAADDSGLPNDRFFAVRPEGSVSTLKIQRTERGDSAVYLCASSSGLAGDEQYFGPGTRLTVT.

This clone was recorded once. The V call is TRBV10-3, the J call TRBJ2-3; D not resolved. CDR1 and CDR2 (germline): ENHRY, SYGVKD. Trimming stripped 2 bases from V and 1 base from J, with 7 bases between. CDR3 length: 14 residues. CDR3: CAISEGQRTDTQYF. CDR3 nucleotide sequence: TGTGCCATCAGTGAGGGGCAGCGCACAGATACGCAGTATTTT.

This clone was seen more than once but under ten times. The V call is TRBV28, the J call TRBJ1-5, with D hard to call. CDR1 MDHEN and CDR2 SYDVKM come from the germline V gene. This CDR3 is built from 12 residues. V dropped 6 bases and J dropped 5 bases, with 8 bases sitting between them. The CDR3 DNA reads as TGTGCCAGCAGCCTCCCGGATCAGCCCCAGCATTTT. Its protein product is CASSLPDQPQHF.